These 8 T cell receptor beta chains share one sample of origin, sequenced in a study of OX40 agonist ivuxolimab in advanced cancers. The repertoire was sequenced with immunoSEQ multiplex PCR; TCRdb's copy has only in-frame clones and lacks some. Of roughly 70,000 clones listed, roughly 80% are singletons. The source material was CD4+ or CD8+ T cells sorted from blood, sampled in a trial of the OX40 agonist ivuxolimab. The origin of the receptors is an adult with an advanced solid tumor such as melanoma, head and neck, liver or kidney cancer.

This clone was recorded only once. This chain links TRBV19 with TRBJ2-3, with D perhaps TRBD2 (5 bases). V lost 7 bases and J 1 base, leaving 18 bases between the germline ends. CDR1 and CDR2 from the germline V gene are LNHDA and SQIVND (reference sequence). This CDR3 is built from 16 residues. Written as DNA, the CDR3 is TGTGCCAGTACCCAGGATAGCGAGGGCGGCACAGATACGCAGTATTTT. This sequence encodes CASTQDSEGGTDTQYF.

CDR3 residues: CASSLEGFSYEQYF. CDR3 coding DNA: TGCGCCAGCAGCTTGGAGGGATTCTCCTACGAGCAGTACTTC. The V call is TRBV5-1, the J call TRBJ2-7; D is ambiguous. In germline, CDR1 is SGHRS, CDR2 YFSETQ. The CDR3 is 14 residues long. Trimming left V 0 bases short and J 0 bases short, with 7 bases between.

The chain joins TRBV5-6 to TRBJ2-7; no definite D call. This CDR3 spans 15 amino acids. V was clipped by 0 bases and J by 1 base, with 11 bases between them. CDR1 SGHDT and CDR2 YYEEEE come from the germline V gene. CDR3 protein: CASSLGLGLSYEQYF. The DNA for the CDR3 is TGTGCCAGCAGCTTGGGTCTAGGGTTGTCCTACGAGCAGTACTTC.

This clone was counted a few times. This chain links TRBV27 with TRBJ1-2; a possible D gene is TRBD1 (5 bases). This CDR3 region has 13 residues. Germline V gene sequence: CDR1 MNHEY, CDR2 SMNVEV (reference sequence). The V end was cut by 7 bases, the J end by 2 bases, with 11 bases between. The CDR3 bases are TGTGCCAGCAAAACAGGCCTGAACTATGGCTACACCTTC. It yields the protein CASKTGLNYGYTF.

The J gene is TRBJ2-6, the V gene TRBV14; no clear D. The germline V and J ends were trimmed by 0 bases and 0 bases, with 12 bases remaining between them. Germline lookup yields CDR1 SGHDN and CDR2 FVKESK. There are 18 residues in the CDR3. The DNA of the CDR3 is TGTGCCAGCAGCCAAGATGTGGCAGAGACCTCTGGGGCCAACGTCCTGACTTTC. Encoded protein: CASSQDVAETSGANVLTF. Drawing the rest from reference TRBV14 and TRBJ2-6, the complete variable domain is EAGVTQFPSHSVIEKGQTVTLRCDPISGHDNLYWYRRVMGKEIKFLLHFVKESKQDESGMPNNRFLAERTGGTYSTLKVQPAELEDSGVYFCASSQDVAETSGANVLTFGAGSRLTVL.

The chain couples TRBV25-1 to TRBJ2-5, with D possibly being TRBD2 (5 bases). Germline V gene sequence: CDR1 MGHDK, CDR2 SYGVNS. The length of the CDR3 is 13 residues. V dropped 5 bases and J dropped 5 bases, with 12 bases sitting between them. This CDR3 is CASSRAGRETQYF. The CDR3 nucleotides are TGTGCCAGCAGTAGGGCGGGTCGGGAGACCCAGTACTTC.

This sequence joins TRBV5-5 and TRBJ2-1, with a weak D call TRBD2 (6 bases). CDR3 length: 14 residues. V shed 4 bases and J shed 4 bases, with 12 bases lying between them. CDR1 is SGHKS and CDR2 is YYEKEE in the germline V gene (reference sequence). The DNA of the CDR3 is TGTGCCAGCAGCAGGAGGGAAAGTTACAATGAGCAGTTCTTC. It yields the protein CASSRRESYNEQFF.

This chain connects TRBV29-1 to TRBJ2-1, with 11 bases aligning to TRBD2. The V gene end was trimmed by 7 bases and the J gene end by 7 bases; junction bases not matched to a gene: 9. This CDR3 region has 14 residues. CDR1 is SQVTM, CDR2 ANQGSEA, per germline. The CDR3 DNA is TGCAGCGCCCATAGCGGGGGGGAAGGAAATGAGCAGTTCTTC. Its protein is CSAHSGGEGNEQFF.